A single sample gave rise to the 21 T cell receptor beta chains below, sequenced in a study of tumor and adjacent non-tumor tissue in lung cancer. RNA was extracted from bulk tissue without any cell sorting. The library came from three nested PCR rounds adapted from ARM-PCR protocols. From the multiplex PCR reads, TCRdb called clonotypes with MiXCR, one entry per CDR3 protein. The top ten clones hold 10% to 15% of a sample with about 80,000 distinct CDR3 sequences, 75% to 90% of them seen once. The sample taken for sequencing was lung tumor tissue. All receptors come from a woman aged 50 to 65 with non-small cell lung cancer.

Concerning this clonotype: The junction departs from the called germline gene at one end, perhaps through a read error. This chain uses TRBV20-1 with TRBJ2-1; 7 nucleotides match TRBD2. Germline values: CDR1 DFQATT, CDR2 SNEGSKA (reference sequence). The CDR3 is 18 residues long. In DNA form, the CDR3 reads TGCAGTGCTAGAAAAACCCACGGACTAGTGGGAGGCTACAATGGGCAGTTCTTC. Translating gives CSARKTHGLVGGYNGQFF.

This clonotype has at least ten counts. The chain uses TRBV20-1 and TRBJ2-6; no clear D. This CDR3 has 16 residues. With 0 bases removed from V and 2 bases from J, the gap between germline ends came to 11 bases. Germline-derived CDR1 and CDR2 are DFQATT and SNEGSKA (reference sequence). For the CDR3, the DNA is TGCAGTGCTAGAGATGGTAGGAGCGCTGGGGCCAACGTCCTGACTTTC. It specifies CSARDGRSAGANVLTF.

As concerns this clonotype: One junction end does not reproduce the germline sequence, and a read error may be involved. The chain employs TRBV6-2 or TRBV6-3 and TRBJ2-7; no definite D call. The germline gives CDR1 MNHEY, CDR2 SVGEGT. The CDR3 runs to 13 residues. CDR3 region: CANGEQSVDEQYF. The CDR3 nucleotides read TGTGCCAACGGCGAACAGTCTGTCGACGAGCAGTATTTC.

The chain uses TRBV20-1 and TRBJ2-3; 9 nucleotides line up with TRBD2. V shed 6 bases, J shed 8 bases, and the junction held 15 bases outside the gene matches. Germline V gives CDR1 DFQATT, CDR2 SNEGSKA (reference sequence). The CDR3 is 15 residues long. The CDR3 DNA reads TGCAGTGCACCCGGGACTAGCAGGAGTCGGGGTACGCAGTATTTT. Translated: CSAPGTSRSRGTQYF.

This clonotype was seen at least ten times. V usage is TRBV20-1 and J usage is TRBJ2-3, with 11 positions matching TRBD2. The CDR3 sequence is 20 residues long. J gave up 4 bases and V 1 base, and 19 bases lay outside the gene matches. Germline lookup yields CDR1 DFQATT and CDR2 SNEGSKA (reference sequence). The CDR3: CSARGGLGLAALRAADTQYF. CDR3 DNA: TGCAGTGCTAGAGGAGGGTTGGGACTAGCGGCCCTCCGGGCCGCAGATACGCAGTATTTT.

Of note for this clonotype: One end of the junction varies from germline; a read error may be responsible. The gene calls are TRBV12-3 or TRBV12-4 and TRBJ2-7; weak D call: TRBD2 (5 bases). The CDR3 spans 13 residues. The CDR3 is CVSSLGYGQEEYF. The CDR3 nucleotides are TGTGTCAGCAGTTTAGGGTACGGGCAGGAGGAGTACTTC.

Only one count was recorded for this clonotype. Mismatch with germline at one junction end may stem from a read error. This chain uses TRBV4-1 with TRBJ1-1, with no clear D. Germline-derived CDR1 and CDR2 are MGHRA and YSYEKL. The CDR3 loop spans 15 amino acids. CDR3 region: CASSQPTIMNTEALF. The CDR3 DNA reads TGCGCCAGCAGCCAACCGACTATAATGAACACTGAAGCTTTATTT.

The V call is TRBV4-1, the J call TRBJ1-1; perhaps TRBD1 as D (6 bases). V dropped 3 bases and J dropped 5 bases, with 19 bases sitting between them. The V gene's germline CDR1 is MGHRA and CDR2 YSYEKL. The CDR3 extends over 16 amino acids. The CDR3 here is CASSHDPYRARTEAFF. CDR3 nucleotide sequence: TGCGCCAGCAGCCATGATCCATACAGGGCAAGGACTGAAGCTTTCTTT.

A single count supports this clonotype. The CDR3 sequence: CASSPVSARGHNEQFF. CDR3 bases: TGTGCCAGCAGCCCTGTATCTGCAAGGGGGCACAATGAGCAGTTCTTC. The chain carries TRBV12-3 or TRBV12-4 and TRBJ2-1; TRBD1 agrees at 7 bases. V was clipped by 6 bases and J by 5 bases; unmatched bases: 13. The CDR3 length is 16 residues.

Details on this clonotype: The germline gene is not matched at one end of the junction; a read error may be the cause. The V and J genes are TRBV20-1 and TRBJ1-1; 9 bases fit TRBD1. The CDR3 loop spans 13 amino acids. From germline, CDR1 is DFQATT and CDR2 SNEGSKA (reference sequence). The CDR3 coding sequence is TGCATTGCTAGCGGACAGGGGCGCACTGAAGCTTTCTTT. Translation: CIASGQGRTEAFF.

A remark on this clonotype: A junction boundary mismatches the germline segment, possibly from a read error. The V call is TRBV6-6, the J call TRBJ2-5, with 8 positions matching TRBD2. Germline V gene sequence: CDR1 MNHNY, CDR2 SVGAGI (reference sequence). The CDR3 spans 16 residues. CDR3 sequence: CASSHSGGAIGGTQYF. The CDR3 DNA sequence: TGTGCTAGCAGTCACTCGGGGGGGGCTATCGGGGGGACCCAGTACTTC.

The chain links TRBV29-1 to TRBJ2-1, with TRBD1 identical over 7 bases. V lost 5 bases and J lost 10; bases outside the gene matches: 8. Germline assignment: CDR1 SQVTM and CDR2 ANQGSEA. This CDR3 is 12 amino acids long. CDR3 amino acids: CSVKAETGEQFF. The DNA of the CDR3 is TGCAGCGTTAAAGCCGAGACAGGGGAGCAGTTCTTC.

Concerning this clonotype itself: The junction differs from germline at one of its ends, possibly a read error. The chain links TRBV10-3 to TRBJ2-6; D remains ambiguous. Germline CDR1 and CDR2: ENHRY and SYGVKD. This CDR3 spans 17 amino acids. The CDR3 sequence: CDISATSQTYGANVLTF. CDR3 nucleotides: TGTGACATCAGCGCAACTTCTCAGACCTATGGGGCCAACGTCCTGACTTTC.

With regard to this clonotype: One end of the junction fails to match germline, which may point to a read error. The chain couples TRBV6-5 to TRBJ2-5; possible D gene TRBD2, 6 bases. The CDR3 has 15 residues. Per germline, CDR1 MNHEY and CDR2 SVGAGI. The CDR3: CASSFGLTPGETHYF. The CDR3 nucleotides read TGTGCCAGCAGTTTTGGCCTCACTCCGGGAGAGACCCACTACTTC.

This clonotype occurred once. One end of the junction is discordant with germline, which a read error may explain. The chain employs TRBV12-3 or TRBV12-4 and TRBJ1-4, with a weak D call TRBD1 (6 bases). The CDR3 covers 13 residues. CDR3 in amino acids: CASSRTVSEKLLF. CDR3 bases: TGTGCCAGTAGCCGGACAGTCAGTGAAAAACTGTTGTTT.

Points on this clonotype: The junction does not match germline at one end; this may be a read error. The chain employs TRBV29-1 and TRBJ2-4; the D gene is possibly TRBD1 (6 bases). This CDR3 has 15 residues. Per germline, CDR1 SQVTM and CDR2 ANQGSEA. CDR3 amino acids: CSVAFRSGVGDIRYF. The CDR3 nucleotides are TGCAGCGTCGCCTTCAGGTCAGGGGTGGGGGACATTCGGTACTTC.

Notes on this clonotype: A much bigger clone sits one base away, suggesting this may be a read error. V gene TRBV6-5 combines with J gene TRBJ2-1; 11 bases match TRBD2. The CDR3 extends over 15 amino acids. Germline V gene sequence: CDR1 MNHEY, CDR2 SVGAGI. Unmatched junction bases numbered 10, after V lost 5 bases and J lost 10 bases. CDR3 amino acids: CASSRELAGVHEQFF. The CDR3 DNA reads as TGTGCCAGCAGTAGGGAACTAGCGGGAGTCCACGAGCAGTTCTTC.

Of note for this clonotype: This likely comes from a read error, as the CDR3 has no conserved phenylalanine or tryptophan at its end. The chain links TRBV11-2 to TRBJ2-2; 11 bases fit TRBD2. Trimming took 5 bases from V and 3 from J; bases not matched to a gene: 5. Germline assignment: CDR1 SGHAT and CDR2 FQNNGV. The CDR3 contains 16 residues. The CDR3 DNA sequence: TGTGCCAGCAGCCCTAGCGGGAGGACCCACACCGGGGAGCTGTTTCTC. It specifies CASSPSGRTHTGELFL.

Regarding this clonotype: The junction departs from the called germline gene at one end, perhaps through a read error. This chain connects TRBV29-1 to TRBJ2-1, with 9 bases matching TRBD2. This CDR3 contains 12 residues. Germline CDR1 is SQVTM and CDR2 is ANQGSEA. The CDR3 nucleotides read TGCAGCGGAGCGGGAGGACCCTATGAGCGGTTCTTC. Translating it yields CSGAGGPYERFF.

Points on this clonotype: It may be a read error: a sequence one base away is much more abundant. The chain recombines TRBV19 with TRBJ2-7, with TRBD2 identical over 8 bases. The CDR3 runs to 14 residues. The V gene's germline CDR1 is LNHDA and CDR2 SQIVND (reference sequence). CDR3 protein: CASAGTREPYDQYF. Written as DNA, the CDR3 is TGTGCCAGTGCCGGGACTAGGGAACCCTACGACCAGTACTTC.

This clonotype was recorded a few times. This may stem from a read error, because a much larger clone lies one nucleotide away. The chain has TRBV30 and TRBJ1-6; 8 bases match TRBD1. The CDR3 sequence is 14 residues long. The germline CDR1 and CDR2 sequences are GTSNPN and SVGIG (reference sequence). For the CDR3, the DNA is TGTGCCTGGAAGTCCGGGACAGGAAATTCACCCCTCCAGTTT. It encodes CAWKSGTGNSPLQF.